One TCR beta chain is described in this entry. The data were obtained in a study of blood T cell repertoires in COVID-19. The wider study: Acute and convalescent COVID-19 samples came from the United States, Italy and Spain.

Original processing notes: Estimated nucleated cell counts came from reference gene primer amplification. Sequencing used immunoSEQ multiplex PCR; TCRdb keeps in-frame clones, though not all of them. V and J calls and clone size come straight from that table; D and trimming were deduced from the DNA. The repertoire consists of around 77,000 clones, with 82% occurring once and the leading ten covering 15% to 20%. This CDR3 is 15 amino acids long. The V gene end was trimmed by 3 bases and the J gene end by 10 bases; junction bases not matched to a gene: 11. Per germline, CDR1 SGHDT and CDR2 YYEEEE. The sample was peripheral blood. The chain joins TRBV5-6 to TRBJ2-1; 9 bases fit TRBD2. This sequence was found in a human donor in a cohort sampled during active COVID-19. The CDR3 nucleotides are TGTGCCAGCAGCTCCTTAGCGGGGGCGTTAGGGGAGCAGTTCTTC. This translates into CASSSLAGALGEQFF.